The sequence of this TCR beta chain was determined in a study of blood T cell repertoires in COVID-19. Here immunoSEQ multiplex PCR was the method, and the copy in TCRdb shows in-frame clones only, minus some. The data contain over 150,000 clones, about 93% of them singletons. CDR1 and CDR2 from the germline V gene are LNHDA and SQIVND (reference sequence). Trimming removed 2 bases from V and 6 bases from J, with 13 bases in between. The CDR3 sequence is 14 residues long. The sequenced sample consisted of peripheral blood. The gene calls are TRBV19 and TRBJ1-1; D unresolved. The clonotype originates from a man younger than 40 with COVID-19, enrolled during active disease. The CDR3 here is CASSILGSEAEAFF. The CDR3 coding sequence is TGTGCCAGTAGTATACTAGGGAGCGAAGCTGAAGCTTTCTTT.